The table lists the clone carrying this T cell receptor (beta chain) with a count of one. Its antigen is as yet unknown. This record belongs to a study of blood T cells in healthy people across ages. Broader study findings: Age showed a roughly linear inverse relationship with TCR beta diversity per million T cells.

No fewer than 5.5 micrograms of total RNA were isolated from every sample. A second PCR, run for roughly 7 to 12 cycles, used a sample-barcoded 5' primer plus a J-beta primer mix. TCRdb used MiXCR to reprocess the 5' RACE reads, holding one entry per CDR3 protein. Of 800,000 to 900,000 distinct CDR3 sequences in the sample, approximately 67% were seen once. Germline V gene sequence: CDR1 SGHVS, CDR2 FNYEAQ. The CDR3 is made up of 14 amino acids. V was trimmed by 2 bases and J by 4 bases, leaving 12 bases between them. Sequencing was performed on blood. The chain links TRBV7-6 to TRBJ2-7, with D uncertain. This TCR was sampled from a man aged 25-40 years in good health. Here the CDR3 reads CASSLSGLRYEQYF. DNA of the CDR3: TGTGCCAGCAGCTTATCGGGCTTGCGATACGAGCAGTACTTC.